A selection of T cell receptor beta chains follows, all from one sample in a study of early T cells in non-severe SARS-CoV-2 infection. Using its own MiXCR run on the 5' RACE reads, TCRdb lists one record per CDR3 protein. The sample records about 35,000 distinct CDR3 sequences, around 6% being singletons. Sequencing was performed on whole blood, taken at baseline. The receptors derive from an adult who was a healthcare worker with PCR-confirmed SARS-CoV-2 infection or an uninfected control (not recorded which). Both conserved end residues are part of each CDR3. A D gene is named only where the DNA matches it firmly. The listing skips clone size in some rows; elsewhere it reads once, few, many or a size class.

size: many
V: TRBV6-1
J: TRBJ1-1
D: NA
CDR3: CASSEAGLRATEAFF
DNA: TGTGCCAGCAGTGAAGCTGGGCTCAGGGCCACTGAAGCTTTCTTT

size: many
V: TRBV29-1
J: TRBJ2-7
D: NA
CDR3: CSGRTGTGEQYF
DNA: TGCAGCGGCCGCACCGGGACCGGCGAGCAGTACTTC

size: many
V: TRBV20-1
J: TRBJ1-5
D: TRBD1
CDR3: CSAGDRGGQPQHF
DNA: TGCAGTGCTGGCGACAGGGGTGGACAGCCCCAGCATTTT

size: many
V: TRBV4-2
J: TRBJ1-2
D: NA
CDR3: CASSSDFYGYTF
DNA: TGTGCCAGCAGCAGCGACTTCTATGGCTACACCTTC

size: many
V: TRBV12-5
J: TRBJ2-5
D: NA
CDR3: CASSVSSQETQYF
DNA: TGTGCTAGTAGCGTTTCCAGCCAAGAGACCCAGTACTTC

size: many
V: TRBV19
J: TRBJ1-2
D: NA
CDR3: CATGEGFNYGYTF
DNA: TGTGCCACGGGCGAAGGATTTAACTATGGCTACACCTTC

size: many
V: TRBV4-1
J: TRBJ1-2
D: NA
CDR3: CASSQADGLLGYTF
DNA: TGCGCCAGCAGCCAAGCGGACGGGCTGCTTGGCTACACCTTC

size: few
V: TRBV10-1
J: TRBJ2-1
D: TRBD2
CDR3: CASRPGTSGYNEQFF
DNA: TGCGCCAGCAGGCCCGGGACTAGCGGATACAATGAGCAGTTCTTC

size: many
V: TRBV11-2
J: TRBJ1-1
D: TRBD1
CDR3: CASSLDHGTVNKAFF
DNA: TGTGCCAGCAGCTTGGATCACGGGACAGTGAATAAAGCTTTCTTT

size: many
V: TRBV4-2
J: TRBJ1-2
D: NA
CDR3: CASSRTGQSPWGYTF
DNA: TGTGCCAGCAGCCGCACAGGACAGAGCCCTTGGGGCTACACCTTC

size: many
V: TRBV29-1
J: TRBJ2-1
D: TRBD2
CDR3: CSVGLAGFNEQFF
DNA: TGCAGCGTTGGACTAGCGGGCTTCAATGAGCAGTTCTTC

size: NA
V: TRBV7-9
J: TRBJ2-7
D: TRBD1
CDR3: CASRTGTVSEQYF
DNA: TGTGCCAGCCGAACCGGGACAGTGTCCGAGCAGTACTTC

size: many
V: TRBV5-1
J: TRBJ2-3
D: NA
CDR3: CASSSGGSRSDTQYF
DNA: TGCGCCAGCAGCTCCGGCGGCAGTAGGTCAGATACGCAGTATTTT

size: few
V: TRBV6-1
J: TRBJ1-5
D: NA
CDR3: CASSEGLIGAVSNQPQHF
DNA: TGTGCCAGCAGTGAAGGTTTAATCGGGGCGGTGAGCAATCAGCCCCAGCATTTT

size: NA
V: TRBV7-2
J: TRBJ2-3
D: TRBD2
CDR3: CASSVSGGAVDTQYF
DNA: TGTGCCAGCAGCGTTAGCGGGGGGGCCGTAGATACGCAGTATTTT

size: many
V: TRBV7-6
J: TRBJ1-1
D: NA
CDR3: CASSPWGTEAFF
DNA: TGTGCCAGCAGCCCCTGGGGCACTGAAGCTTTCTTT

size: many
V: TRBV29-1
J: TRBJ2-5
D: NA
CDR3: CSVEGGETQYF
DNA: TGCAGCGTTGAAGGGGGGGAGACCCAGTACTTC

size: many
V: TRBV12-3/TRBV12-4
J: TRBJ2-7
D: TRBD1
CDR3: CASSLAPGGFYEQYF
DNA: TGTGCCAGCAGTTTAGCGCCAGGGGGATTCTACGAGCAGTACTTC

size: many
V: TRBV7-9
J: TRBJ1-2
D: NA
CDR3: CASSLAAFRDNGYTF
DNA: TGTGCCAGCAGCTTAGCAGCGTTCAGGGACAATGGCTACACCTTC

size: many
V: TRBV6-5
J: TRBJ2-7
D: NA
CDR3: CASRSGGRSSYEQYF
DNA: TGTGCCAGCCGCTCGGGGGGCCGAAGCTCCTACGAGCAGTACTTC

size: NA
V: TRBV4-1
J: TRBJ2-7
D: NA
CDR3: CASSQPRGQISYEQYF
DNA: TGCGCCAGCAGCCAACCTCGGGGTCAAATCTCCTACGAGCAGTACTTC

size: NA
V: TRBV6-5
J: TRBJ1-1
D: NA
CDR3: CASSPFRKNTEAFF
DNA: TGTGCCAGCAGCCCTTTTCGGAAGAACACTGAAGCTTTCTTT

size: many
V: TRBV20-1
J: TRBJ2-2
D: NA
CDR3: CSGPTLTEGTPGSCFF
DNA: NA

size: many
V: TRBV9
J: TRBJ2-3
D: NA
CDR3: CASSPQVGDTQYF
DNA: TGTGCCAGCAGCCCACAGGTGGGGGATACGCAGTATTTT

size: many
V: TRBV18
J: TRBJ1-2
D: TRBD1
CDR3: CASSRQGAYGYTF
DNA: TGTGCCAGCTCACGACAGGGGGCGTATGGCTACACCTTC

size: many
V: TRBV7-9
J: TRBJ2-7
D: NA
CDR3: CASSLEAGWGEQYF
DNA: TGTGCCAGCAGCTTAGAAGCTGGCTGGGGCGAGCAGTACTTC

size: many
V: TRBV24-1
J: TRBJ2-4
D: NA
CDR3: CATSDPRQTSNIQYF
DNA: TGTGCCACCAGTGATCCAAGGCAGACTTCAAACATTCAGTACTTC

size: many
V: TRBV30
J: TRBJ2-1
D: TRBD1
CDR3: CAWSRQGTWNEQFF
DNA: TGTGCCTGGAGTAGACAGGGTACTTGGAATGAGCAGTTCTTC

size: many
V: TRBV7-2
J: TRBJ2-3
D: TRBD1
CDR3: CASSGTGTGGDTQYF
DNA: TGTGCCAGCAGCGGCACGGGGACAGGAGGGGATACGCAGTATTTT

size: NA
V: TRBV20-1
J: TRBJ2-7
D: TRBD2
CDR3: CSANLAGRYEQYF
DNA: TGCAGTGCGAATCTAGCGGGGCGGTACGAGCAGTACTTC

size: many
V: TRBV4-2
J: TRBJ1-1
D: NA
CDR3: CASSQVGDSTEAFF
DNA: TGTGCCAGCAGCCAAGTAGGGGATAGCACTGAAGCTTTCTTT

size: many
V: TRBV4-1
J: TRBJ1-1
D: NA
CDR3: CASSQDKGRKKNTEAFF
DNA: TGCGCCAGCAGCCAAGATAAGGGTCGGAAGAAAAACACTGAAGCTTTCTTT

size: NA
V: TRBV5-1
J: TRBJ2-1
D: TRBD2
CDR3: CASSAGLASYSYNEQFF
DNA: TGCGCCAGCAGCGCTGGACTAGCGTCCTATTCCTACAATGAGCAGTTCTTC

size: many
V: TRBV6-2/TRBV6-3
J: TRBJ2-6
D: NA
CDR3: CASRQTAGANVLTF
DNA: TGTGCCAGCAGACAAACGGCTGGGGCCAACGTCCTGACTTTC

size: many
V: TRBV9
J: TRBJ1-2
D: NA
CDR3: CASSPPGAYGYTF
DNA: TGTGCCAGCAGCCCTCCGGGGGCCTATGGCTACACCTTC

size: NA
V: TRBV7-2
J: TRBJ2-5
D: NA
CDR3: CASSLSGTAQETQYF
DNA: TGTGCCAGCAGCTTAAGCGGAACCGCTCAAGAGACCCAGTACTTC

size: few
V: TRBV7-3
J: TRBJ2-3
D: NA
CDR3: CASSLEAVITDTQYF
DNA: TGTGCCAGCAGCTTAGAAGCGGTGATCACAGATACGCAGTATTTT

size: many
V: TRBV5-1
J: TRBJ2-3
D: TRBD1
CDR3: CASSPGQGTDTQYF
DNA: TGCGCCAGCAGCCCAGGACAGGGAACAGATACGCAGTATTTT

size: many
V: TRBV5-6
J: TRBJ1-6
D: NA
CDR3: CASRPWGVANSPLHF
DNA: TGTGCCAGCAGGCCGTGGGGGGTAGCAAATTCACCCCTCCACTTT

size: NA
V: TRBV7-2
J: TRBJ1-1
D: NA
CDR3: CASSRLLVNTEAFF
DNA: TGTGCCAGCAGCCGCCTTTTGGTGAACACTGAAGCTTTCTTT

size: many
V: TRBV7-2
J: TRBJ1-1
D: NA
CDR3: CASSPREGTEAFF
DNA: TGTGCCAGCAGCCCCAGGGAAGGGACTGAAGCTTTCTTT

size: many
V: TRBV12-3/TRBV12-4
J: TRBJ1-4
D: NA
CDR3: CASSSTPVGGLFF
DNA: TGTGCCAGCAGTTCCACCCCGGTTGGGGGACTGTTTTTT

size: few
V: TRBV29-1
J: TRBJ2-4
D: NA
CDR3: CSVVFAPSVVSGGQNIQYF
DNA: TGCAGCGTTGTATTTGCCCCGAGCGTAGTATCCGGAGGGCAAAACATTCAGTACTTC

size: many
V: TRBV10-3
J: TRBJ1-2
D: NA
CDR3: CATWTGSAYGYTF
DNA: TGTGCCACCTGGACCGGGAGCGCCTATGGCTACACCTTC

size: NA
V: TRBV6-5
J: TRBJ2-1
D: NA
CDR3: CASSYSTGHRWNEQFF
DNA: TGTGCCAGCAGTTACTCTACGGGACACCGTTGGAATGAGCAGTTCTTC

size: NA
V: TRBV6-1
J: TRBJ1-6
D: TRBD1
CDR3: CASSLRTGARSPLHF
DNA: TGTGCCAGCAGTCTACGGACAGGGGCCCGTTCACCCCTCCACTTT

size: many
V: TRBV7-6
J: TRBJ2-2
D: NA
CDR3: CASSSLENTGELFF
DNA: TGTGCCAGCAGCTCCCTGGAAAACACCGGGGAGCTGTTTTTT

size: many
V: TRBV10-3
J: TRBJ2-2
D: NA
CDR3: CAISEHTGELFF
DNA: TGTGCCATCAGTGAACACACCGGGGAGCTGTTTTTT

size: few
V: TRBV2
J: TRBJ2-7
D: NA
CDR3: CASSASRDSHSYEGYF
DNA: TGTGCCAGCAGCGCGAGCCGGGACTCACATTCCTACGAGGGGTACTTC

size: many
V: TRBV11-2
J: TRBJ2-5
D: NA
CDR3: CASSHRGGGLEETQYF
DNA: TGTGCCAGCAGCCATCGCGGCGGGGGCCTGGAAGAGACCCAGTACTTC

size: many
V: TRBV5-1
J: TRBJ2-5
D: NA
CDR3: CASSLVQAYQETQYF
DNA: TGCGCCAGCAGCTTGGTTCAGGCGTACCAAGAGACCCAGTACTTC

size: many
V: TRBV7-2
J: TRBJ2-3
D: NA
CDR3: CASSLSLPTDTQYF
DNA: TGTGCCAGCAGCTTAAGCCTACCCACAGATACGCAGTATTTT

size: few
V: TRBV18
J: TRBJ1-1
D: NA
CDR3: CASSPETGSMAEAFF
DNA: TGTGCCAGCTCACCAGAAACCGGATCGATGGCTGAAGCTTTCTTT